The present T cell receptor beta chain was sequenced within a study of Ad26.COV2.S vaccination and SARS-CoV-2 variants (dated by TCRdb to about 2021). For the wider study: Donors in the vaccine arm were drawn from COV1001, a multicentre, randomized, double-blind, placebo-controlled phase I-IIa trial testing Ad26.COV2.S in healthy adults. Ad26.COV2.S was administered intramuscularly at a dose of 5x10^10 or 1x10^11 viral particles, either as one shot or as two shots given 56 days apart. The specificity and breadth of SARS-CoV-2-reactive T cell receptors after Ad26.COV2.S vaccination were assessed by TCRbeta repertoire sequencing. The TCR-sequenced set comprised around 30 samples: some 20 Ad26.COV2.S vaccine recipients, 5 placebo recipients and 8 SARS-CoV-2 convalescent individuals. Trial participants were randomized into five groups of five: low-dose or high-dose Ad26.COV2.S given once or twice, or placebo on both occasions. Investigators remained blinded to trial group allocation during experiments and outcome assessment.

The CDR3, cysteine through phenylalanine, is 15 amino acids long. The entry retains the CDR3 DNA only, 45 bases that are in frame from base 1. Based on the germline V gene (reference sequence), the CDR1 and CDR2 sequences are LGHDT and YNNKEL. V is reduced by 1 base and J by 1 base, leaving a spacing of 11 bases between them. The treatment or condition label, read with the paper, signifies: over 15 received Ad26.COV2.S at low or high dose, single or two shots; about 5 received placebo; per-sample allocation not given. Repertoires of vaccine and placebo recipients were sequenced from samples taken on day 63 after the first injection. In Cohort 1b, 25 to 30 adults aged 18-55 years were enrolled at a single site in Boston, USA, between 29 July and 7 August 2020. Ad26.COV2.S was a replication-incompetent adenovirus type 26 vector expressing a prefusion-stabilized SARS-CoV-2 spike protein from the original Wuhan strain.

The immunoSEQ Assay was used to sequence TCRbeta CDR3 regions. After extraction, genomic DNA underwent amplification by bias-controlled multiplex PCR, followed by high-throughput sequencing. The authors processed their data as follows. Collapsing and filtering of sequences were performed to quantify the absolute abundance of each unique TCRbeta CDR3 region. Usable DNA was measured by amplifying reference genes present in all nucleated cells, and TCRbeta template counts were normalized to that usable DNA to estimate T cell fraction. Repertoire TCRs were annotated as SARS-CoV-2-specific when V gene, CDR3 amino acid sequence and J gene were exactly matched to a known reactive TCR set. The reference SARS-CoV-2 TCR set was derived from MIRA and filtered for enrichment in COVID-19-positive ImmuneCODE repertoires, a step that removed public or cross-reactive TCRs. Based on the MIRA antigens, annotated TCRs were further analysed at the level of specific ORF or position within ORF. Breadth was defined as annotated unique rearrangements over total unique productive rearrangements; depth was the summed frequency of those rearrangements. Two-sided Wilcoxon rank-sum tests were applied when comparing TCR breadth between groups. The source is immuneACCESS, and TCRdb retained only in-frame sequences with V and J called. Part of the clones is not carried over; for the studies checked, unresolved V genes explain less than half of this, and the remainder is unexplained. The V and J calls and the clone size are those of that table, but D and trimming were determined from the DNA. This sample gives 250,000 to 300,000 clones in total; about 89% of them show up just once. The ten largest account for about 3.1% of the sample.

General conclusions and limits of the study: Higher spike-specific TCR breadth was observed in Ad26.COV2.S recipients than in placebo recipients (P = 0.0014). Non-spike TCR breadth was comparable between vaccine and placebo recipients, consistent with the vaccine containing only spike. It was noted by the authors that total T cell responses may have been underestimated by the TCR breadth and depth analyses. After vaccination, spike-specific CD8+ and CD4+ T cell responses were reported to show substantial breadth. The study was not powered to compare responses between vaccine doses or regimens.

About this clone itself: The antigen this receptor binds is unknown. Per-base quality was not reported, and no clone a single base away is much larger than it.

This material consisted of peripheral blood, taken in a trial of Ad26.COV2.S vaccine versus placebo. The receptor chain draws on TRBV3-1 (or the pseudogene TRBV3-2) and TRBJ2-7, and the D gene may be TRBD1, 5 bases matching. This TCR derives from a person aged 18-65 years who received the Ad26.COV2.S COVID-19 vaccine or a placebo. The sequence in DNA is TGTGCCAGCAGCCAAGTGGGGCTGCTTTCCTACGAGCAGTACTTC. Translated, this is CASSQVGLLSYEQYF.